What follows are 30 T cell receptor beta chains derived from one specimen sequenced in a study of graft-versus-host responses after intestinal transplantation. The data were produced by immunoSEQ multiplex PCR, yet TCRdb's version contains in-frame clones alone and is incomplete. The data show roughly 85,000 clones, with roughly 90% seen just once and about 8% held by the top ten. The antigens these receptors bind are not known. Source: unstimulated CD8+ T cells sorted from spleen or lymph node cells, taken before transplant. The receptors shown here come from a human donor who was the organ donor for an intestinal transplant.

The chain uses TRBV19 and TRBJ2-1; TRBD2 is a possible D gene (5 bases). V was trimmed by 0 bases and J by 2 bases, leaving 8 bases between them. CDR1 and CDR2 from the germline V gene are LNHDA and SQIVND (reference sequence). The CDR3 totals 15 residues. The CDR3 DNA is TGTGCCAGTAGTATAGACCCGAGGGCCTACAATGAGCAGTTCTTC. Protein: CASSIDPRAYNEQFF. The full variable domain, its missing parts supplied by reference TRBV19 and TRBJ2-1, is DGGITQSPKYLFRKEGQNVTLSCEQNLNHDAMYWYRQDPGQGLRLIYYSQIVNDFQKGDIAEGYSVSREKKESFPLTVTSAQKNPTAFYLCASSIDPRAYNEQFFGPGTRLTVL.

CDR3 nucleotides: TGTGCCAGCAGTGGGGGCGCGACTGAAGCTTTCTTT. It encodes CASSGGATEAFF. This chain uses TRBV25-1 with TRBJ1-1; possibly TRBD1 for D (5 bases). Germline values: CDR1 MGHDK, CDR2 SYGVNS. V lost 4 bases to trimming and J lost 5 bases, with 8 bases between them. The CDR3 extends over 12 amino acids. Combining the CDR3 with reference TRBV25-1 and TRBJ1-1 gives the whole variable domain EADIYQTPRYLVIGTGKKITLECSQTMGHDKMYWYQQDPGMELHLIHYSYGVNSTEKGDLSSESTVSRIRTEHFPLTLESARPSHTSQYLCASSGGATEAFFGQGTRLTVV.

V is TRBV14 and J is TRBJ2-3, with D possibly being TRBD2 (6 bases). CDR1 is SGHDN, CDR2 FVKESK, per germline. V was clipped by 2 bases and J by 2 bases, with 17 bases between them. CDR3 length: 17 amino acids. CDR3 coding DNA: TGTGCCAGCAGCCAATCGGAGCGGGTTTTGTTCACAGATACGCAGTATTTT. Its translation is CASSQSERVLFTDTQYF.

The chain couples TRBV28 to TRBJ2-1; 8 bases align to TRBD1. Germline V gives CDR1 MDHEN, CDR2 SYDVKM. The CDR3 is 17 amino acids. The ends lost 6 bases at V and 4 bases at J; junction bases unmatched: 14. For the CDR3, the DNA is TGTGCCAGCAGCCTAACCTACAGGGGGAGAATATACAATGAGCAGTTCTTC. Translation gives CASSLTYRGRIYNEQFF.

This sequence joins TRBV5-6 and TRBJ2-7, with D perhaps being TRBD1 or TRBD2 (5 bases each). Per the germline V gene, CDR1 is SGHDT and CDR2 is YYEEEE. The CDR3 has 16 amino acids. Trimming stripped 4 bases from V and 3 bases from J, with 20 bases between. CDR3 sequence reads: CASSISSAGAIYEQYF. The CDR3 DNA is TGTGCCAGCAGCATCTCCTCTGCCGGGGCGATCTACGAGCAGTACTTC.

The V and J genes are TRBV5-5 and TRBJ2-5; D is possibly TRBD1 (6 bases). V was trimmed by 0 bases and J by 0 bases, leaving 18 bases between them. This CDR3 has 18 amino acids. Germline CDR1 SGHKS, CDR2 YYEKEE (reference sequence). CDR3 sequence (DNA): TGTGCCAGCAGCTTGGGGGTTGAGTCCGACAGGTACCAAGAGACCCAGTACTTC. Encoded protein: CASSLGVESDRYQETQYF.

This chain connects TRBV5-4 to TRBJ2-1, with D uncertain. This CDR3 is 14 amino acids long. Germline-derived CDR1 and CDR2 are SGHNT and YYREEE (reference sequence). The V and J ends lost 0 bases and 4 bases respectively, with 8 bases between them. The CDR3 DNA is TGTGCCAGCAGCTTGGAAGTAGGATACAATGAGCAGTTCTTC. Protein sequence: CASSLEVGYNEQFF.

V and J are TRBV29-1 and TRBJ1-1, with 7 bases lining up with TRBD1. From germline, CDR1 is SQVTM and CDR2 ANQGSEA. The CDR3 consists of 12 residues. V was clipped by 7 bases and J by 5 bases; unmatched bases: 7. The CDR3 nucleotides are TGCAGCGCCCACAGGGGTGAAACTGAAGCTTTCTTT. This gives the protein CSAHRGETEAFF.

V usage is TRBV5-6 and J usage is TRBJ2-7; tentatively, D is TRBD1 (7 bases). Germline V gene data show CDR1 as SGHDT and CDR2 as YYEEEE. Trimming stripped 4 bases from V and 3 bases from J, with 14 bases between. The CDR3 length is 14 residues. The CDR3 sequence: CASSLRDSFYEQYF. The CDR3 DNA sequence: TGTGCCAGCAGCCTGCGGGACAGCTTCTACGAGCAGTACTTC.

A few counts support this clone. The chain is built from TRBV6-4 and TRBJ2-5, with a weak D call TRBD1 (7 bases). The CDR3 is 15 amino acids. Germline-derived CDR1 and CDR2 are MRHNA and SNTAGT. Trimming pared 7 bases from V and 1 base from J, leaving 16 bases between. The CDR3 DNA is TGTGCCAGCATCCCCCAGGGGGGTCTCCAAGAGACCCAGTACTTC. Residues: CASIPQGGLQETQYF.

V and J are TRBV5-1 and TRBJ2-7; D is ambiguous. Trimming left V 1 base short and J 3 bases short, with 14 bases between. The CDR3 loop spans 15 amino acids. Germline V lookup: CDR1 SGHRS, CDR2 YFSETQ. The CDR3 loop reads CASSLSLNRVYEQYF. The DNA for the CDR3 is TGCGCCAGCAGCTTGAGTCTTAACAGAGTCTACGAGCAGTACTTC.

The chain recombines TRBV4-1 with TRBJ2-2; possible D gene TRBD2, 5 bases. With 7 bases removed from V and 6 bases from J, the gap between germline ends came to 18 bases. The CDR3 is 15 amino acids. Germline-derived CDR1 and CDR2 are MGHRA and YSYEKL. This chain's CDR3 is CASNTGVPGSGELFF. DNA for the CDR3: TGCGCCAGCAACACTGGGGTTCCGGGGTCCGGGGAGCTGTTTTTT.

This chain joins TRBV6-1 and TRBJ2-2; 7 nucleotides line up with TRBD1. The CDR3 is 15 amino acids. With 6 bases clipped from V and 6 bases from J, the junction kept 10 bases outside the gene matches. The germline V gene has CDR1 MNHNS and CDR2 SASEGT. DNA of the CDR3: TGTGCCAGCAGGTGGACAGGTTGGCACCCCGGGGAGCTGTTTTTT. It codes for CASRWTGWHPGELFF.

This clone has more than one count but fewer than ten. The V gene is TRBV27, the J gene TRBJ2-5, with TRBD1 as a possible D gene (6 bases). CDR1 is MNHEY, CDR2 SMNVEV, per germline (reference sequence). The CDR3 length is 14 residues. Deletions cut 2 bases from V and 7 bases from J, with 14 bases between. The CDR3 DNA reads TGTGCCAGCAGTTTAGCAGGGGCAGGGTGGACCCAGTACTTC. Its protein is CASSLAGAGWTQYF.

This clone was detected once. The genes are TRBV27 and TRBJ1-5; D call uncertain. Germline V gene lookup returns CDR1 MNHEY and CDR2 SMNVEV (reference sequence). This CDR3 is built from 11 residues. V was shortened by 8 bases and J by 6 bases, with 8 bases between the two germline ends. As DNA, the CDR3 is TGTGCCAGCGGCGCAGGTCAGCCCCAGCATTTT. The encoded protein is CASGAGQPQHF.

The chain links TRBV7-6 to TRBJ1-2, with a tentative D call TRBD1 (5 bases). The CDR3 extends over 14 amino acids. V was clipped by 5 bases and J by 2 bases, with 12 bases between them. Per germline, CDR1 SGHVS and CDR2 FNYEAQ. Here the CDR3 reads CASSQETGNYGYTF. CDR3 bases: TGTGCCAGCAGCCAAGAAACAGGAAACTATGGCTACACCTTC.

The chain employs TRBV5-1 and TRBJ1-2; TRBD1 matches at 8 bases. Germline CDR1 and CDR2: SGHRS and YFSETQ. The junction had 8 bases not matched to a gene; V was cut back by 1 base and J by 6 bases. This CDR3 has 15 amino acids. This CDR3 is CASSLQSGGLDGYTF. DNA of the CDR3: TGCGCCAGCAGCTTGCAATCAGGGGGCTTGGATGGCTACACCTTC. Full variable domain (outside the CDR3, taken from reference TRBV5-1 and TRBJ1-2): KAGVTQTPRYLIKTRGQQVTLSCSPISGHRSVSWYQQTPGQGLQFLFEYFSETQRNKGNFPGRFSGRQFSNSRSEMNVSTLELGDSALYLCASSLQSGGLDGYTFGSGTRLTVV.

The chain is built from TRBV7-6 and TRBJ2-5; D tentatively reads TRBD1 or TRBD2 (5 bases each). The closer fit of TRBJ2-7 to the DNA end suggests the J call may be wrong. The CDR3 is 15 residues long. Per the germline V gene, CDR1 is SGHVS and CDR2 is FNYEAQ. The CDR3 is CASSLRGPEGYEQYF. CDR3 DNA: TGTGCCAGCAGCTTAAGGGGTCCCGAGGGCTACGAGCAGTACTTC.

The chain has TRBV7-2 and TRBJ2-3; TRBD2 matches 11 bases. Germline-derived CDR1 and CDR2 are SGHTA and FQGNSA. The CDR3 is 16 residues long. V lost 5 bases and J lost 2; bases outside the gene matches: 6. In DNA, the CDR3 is TGTGCCAGCAGCCAGACTAGCGGGGAGTACACAGATACGCAGTATTTT. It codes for CASSQTSGEYTDTQYF.

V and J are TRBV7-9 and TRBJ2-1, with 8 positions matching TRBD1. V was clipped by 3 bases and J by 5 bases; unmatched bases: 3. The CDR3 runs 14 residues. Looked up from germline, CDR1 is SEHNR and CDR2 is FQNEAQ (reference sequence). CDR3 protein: CASSLGQVNNEQFF. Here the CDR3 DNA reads TGTGCCAGCAGCTTGGGACAGGTGAACAATGAGCAGTTCTTC.

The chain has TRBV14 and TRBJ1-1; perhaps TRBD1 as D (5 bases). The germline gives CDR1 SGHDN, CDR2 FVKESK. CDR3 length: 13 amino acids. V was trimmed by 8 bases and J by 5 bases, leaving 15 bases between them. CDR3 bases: TGTGCCAGCGCAATCCGGGGGAGAACTGAAGCTTTCTTT. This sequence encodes CASAIRGRTEAFF.

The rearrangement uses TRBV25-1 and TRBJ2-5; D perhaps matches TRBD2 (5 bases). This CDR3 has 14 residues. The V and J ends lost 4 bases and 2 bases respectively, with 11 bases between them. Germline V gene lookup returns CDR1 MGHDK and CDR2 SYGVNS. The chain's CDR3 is CASSAMGAQETQYF. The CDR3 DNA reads TGTGCCAGCAGTGCGATGGGAGCGCAAGAGACCCAGTACTTC. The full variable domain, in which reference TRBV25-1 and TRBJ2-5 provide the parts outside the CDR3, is EADIYQTPRYLVIGTGKKITLECSQTMGHDKMYWYQQDPGMELHLIHYSYGVNSTEKGDLSSESTVSRIRTEHFPLTLESARPSHTSQYLCASSAMGAQETQYFGPGTRLLVL.

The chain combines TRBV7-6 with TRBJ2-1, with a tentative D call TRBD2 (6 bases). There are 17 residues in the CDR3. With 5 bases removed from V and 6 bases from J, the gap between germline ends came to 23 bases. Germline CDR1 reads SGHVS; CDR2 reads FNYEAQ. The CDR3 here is CASSRIGGEIPFNEQFF. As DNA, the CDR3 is TGTGCCAGCAGCCGCATAGGAGGGGAGATTCCCTTCAATGAGCAGTTCTTC.

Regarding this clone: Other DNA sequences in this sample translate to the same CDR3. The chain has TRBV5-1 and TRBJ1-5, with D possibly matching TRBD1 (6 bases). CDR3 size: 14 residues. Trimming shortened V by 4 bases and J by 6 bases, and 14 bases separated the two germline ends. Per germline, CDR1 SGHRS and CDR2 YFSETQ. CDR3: CASSLYRVGQPQHF. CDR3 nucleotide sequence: TGCGCCAGCAGCCTATACAGGGTAGGTCAGCCCCAGCATTTT.

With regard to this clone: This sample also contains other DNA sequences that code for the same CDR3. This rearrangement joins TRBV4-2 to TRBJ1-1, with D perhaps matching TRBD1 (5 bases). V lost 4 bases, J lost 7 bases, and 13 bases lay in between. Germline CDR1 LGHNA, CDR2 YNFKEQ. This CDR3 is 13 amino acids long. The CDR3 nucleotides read TGTGCCAGCAGCCCACGACAGCCAGGTGAAGCTTTCTTT. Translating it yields CASSPRQPGEAFF.

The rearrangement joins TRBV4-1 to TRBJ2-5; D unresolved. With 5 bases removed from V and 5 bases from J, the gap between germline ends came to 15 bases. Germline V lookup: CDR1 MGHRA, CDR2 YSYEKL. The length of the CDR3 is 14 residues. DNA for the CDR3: TGCGCCAGCAGCGTTCCGGGCCCCACCGAGACCCAGTACTTC. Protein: CASSVPGPTETQYF.

The CDR3 loop reads CASSYGGLGTEAFF. As DNA, the CDR3 is TGTGCCAGCAGTTACGGGGGGCTGGGGACTGAAGCTTTCTTT. The chain has TRBV6-5 and TRBJ1-1; possibly TRBD1 for D (6 bases). Germline-derived CDR1 and CDR2 are MNHEY and SVGAGI. V was shortened by 2 bases and J by 5 bases, with 12 bases between the two germline ends. CDR3 length: 14 amino acids.

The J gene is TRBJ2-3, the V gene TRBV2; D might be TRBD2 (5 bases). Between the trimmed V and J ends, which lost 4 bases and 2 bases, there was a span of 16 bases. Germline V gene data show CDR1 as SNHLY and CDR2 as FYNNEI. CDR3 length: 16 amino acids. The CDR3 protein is CASSAPGLAVTDTQYF. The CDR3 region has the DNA TGTGCCAGCAGTGCTCCTGGACTCGCCGTCACAGATACGCAGTATTTT.

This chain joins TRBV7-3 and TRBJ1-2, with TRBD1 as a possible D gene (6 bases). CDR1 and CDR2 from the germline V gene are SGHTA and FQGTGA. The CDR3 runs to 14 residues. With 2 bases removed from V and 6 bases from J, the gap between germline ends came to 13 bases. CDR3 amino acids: CASSLAGGLHGYTF. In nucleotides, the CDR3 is TGTGCCAGCAGCTTAGCTGGGGGCCTCCATGGCTACACCTTC. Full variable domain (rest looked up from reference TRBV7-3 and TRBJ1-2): GAGVSQTPSNKVTEKGKYVELRCDPISGHTALYWYRQSLGQGPEFLIYFQGTGAADDSGLPNDRFFAVRPEGSVSTLKIQRTERGDSAVYLCASSLAGGLHGYTFGSGTRLTVV.

CDR3 residues: CASSGTGGYGYTF. CDR3 DNA sequence: TGTGCCAGCAGCGGCACAGGGGGCTATGGCTACACCTTC. The rearrangement joins TRBV7-9 to TRBJ1-2, with 8 bases matching TRBD1. The J segment lost 4 bases and the V segment lost 5 bases, leaving 3 bases of the junction unmatched. The CDR3 length is 13 residues. Germline lookup yields CDR1 SEHNR and CDR2 FQNEAQ (reference sequence). Full variable domain (remainder filled in from reference TRBV7-9 and TRBJ1-2): DTGVSQNPRHKITKRGQNVTFRCDPISEHNRLYWYRQTLGQGPEFLTYFQNEAQLEKSRLLSDRFSAERPKGSFSTLEIQRTEQGDSAMYLCASSGTGGYGYTFGSGTRLTVV.